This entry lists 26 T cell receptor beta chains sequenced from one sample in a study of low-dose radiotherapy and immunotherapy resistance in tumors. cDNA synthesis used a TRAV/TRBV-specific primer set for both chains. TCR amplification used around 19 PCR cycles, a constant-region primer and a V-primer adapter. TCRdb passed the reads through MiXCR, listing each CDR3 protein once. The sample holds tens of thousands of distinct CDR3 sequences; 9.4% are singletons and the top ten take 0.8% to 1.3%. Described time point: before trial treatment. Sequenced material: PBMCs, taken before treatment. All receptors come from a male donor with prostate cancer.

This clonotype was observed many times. The CDR3 DNA reads as TGTGCCAGTACCCCCCTCACCGGGGAGCTGTTTTTT. Translation gives CASTPLTGELFF. The chain uses TRBV19 and TRBJ2-2; D is unresolved. The CDR3 runs 12 residues. CDR1 and CDR2 from the germline V gene are LNHDA and SQIVND (reference sequence). The ends were cut back, 7 bases at V and 4 bases at J, with 7 bases in the middle.

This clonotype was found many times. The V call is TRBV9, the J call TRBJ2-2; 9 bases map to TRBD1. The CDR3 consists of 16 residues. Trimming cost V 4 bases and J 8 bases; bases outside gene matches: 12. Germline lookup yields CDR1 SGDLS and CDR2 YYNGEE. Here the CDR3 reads CASSPDGTGKWGELFF. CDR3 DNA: TGTGCCAGCAGCCCGGACGGGACAGGGAAATGGGGGGAGCTGTTTTTT.

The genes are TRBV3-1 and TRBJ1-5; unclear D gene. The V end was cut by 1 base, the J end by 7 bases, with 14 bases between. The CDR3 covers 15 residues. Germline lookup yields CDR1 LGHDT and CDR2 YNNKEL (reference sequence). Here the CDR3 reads CASSQGHWGQQPQHF. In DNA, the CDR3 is TGTGCCAGCAGCCAAGGACACTGGGGTCAGCAGCCCCAGCATTTT.

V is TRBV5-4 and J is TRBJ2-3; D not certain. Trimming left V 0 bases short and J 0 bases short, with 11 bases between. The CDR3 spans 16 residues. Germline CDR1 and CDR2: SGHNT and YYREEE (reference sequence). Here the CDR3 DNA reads TGTGCCAGCAGCTTGGAGGAAGGAACGAGCACAGATACGCAGTATTTT. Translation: CASSLEEGTSTDTQYF.

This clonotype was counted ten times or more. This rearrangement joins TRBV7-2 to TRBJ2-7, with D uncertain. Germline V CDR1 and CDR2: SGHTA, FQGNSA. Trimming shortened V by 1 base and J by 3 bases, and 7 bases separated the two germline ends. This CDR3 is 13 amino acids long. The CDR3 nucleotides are TGTGCCAGCAGCTTAGGCTTAGACTACGAGCAGTACTTC. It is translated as CASSLGLDYEQYF. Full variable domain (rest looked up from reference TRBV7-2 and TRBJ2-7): GAGVSQSPSNKVTEKGKDVELRCDPISGHTALYWYRQSLGQGLEFLIYFQGNSAPDKSGLPSDRFSAERTGGSVSTLTIQRTQQEDSAVYLCASSLGLDYEQYFGPGTRLTVT.

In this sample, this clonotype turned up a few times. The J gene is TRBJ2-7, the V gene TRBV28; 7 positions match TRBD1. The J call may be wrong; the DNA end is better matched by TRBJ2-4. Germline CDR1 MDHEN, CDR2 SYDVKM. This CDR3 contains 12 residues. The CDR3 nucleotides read TGTGCCAGCCTCACGGCAGGGGGCATTCAGTACTTC. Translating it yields CASLTAGGIQYF.

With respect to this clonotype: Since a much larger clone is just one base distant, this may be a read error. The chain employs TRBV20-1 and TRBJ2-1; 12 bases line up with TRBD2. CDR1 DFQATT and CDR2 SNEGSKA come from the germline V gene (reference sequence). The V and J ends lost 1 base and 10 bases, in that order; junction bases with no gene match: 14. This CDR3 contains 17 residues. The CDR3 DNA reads TGCAGTGCTAGAGCCGGGACTAGCGGGCCCTACTCCTACGAGCAGTTCTTC. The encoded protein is CSARAGTSGPYSYEQFF.

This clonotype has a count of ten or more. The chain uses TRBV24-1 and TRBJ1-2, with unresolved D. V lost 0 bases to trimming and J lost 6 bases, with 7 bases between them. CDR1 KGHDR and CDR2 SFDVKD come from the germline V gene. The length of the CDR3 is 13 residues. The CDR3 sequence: CATSDLRGDGYTF. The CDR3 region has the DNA TGTGCCACCAGTGATTTGCGGGGAGATGGCTACACCTTC.

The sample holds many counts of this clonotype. The CDR3 DNA is TGTGCCAGCAGCCCCTTGCGGGGAAGCCACGAGCAGTACTTC. Its protein product is CASSPLRGSHEQYF. The gene calls are TRBV7-9 and TRBJ2-7, with D maybe TRBD2 (6 bases). V gave up 5 bases and J gave up 5 bases, with 16 bases separating them. The V gene's germline CDR1 is SEHNR and CDR2 FQNEAQ (reference sequence). The CDR3 spans 14 residues.

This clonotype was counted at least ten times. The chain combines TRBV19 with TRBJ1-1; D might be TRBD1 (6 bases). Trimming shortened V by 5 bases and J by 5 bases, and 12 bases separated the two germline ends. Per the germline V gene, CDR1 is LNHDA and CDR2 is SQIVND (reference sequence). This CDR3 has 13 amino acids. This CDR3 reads CASSQQGATEAFF. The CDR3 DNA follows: TGTGCCAGTAGTCAACAGGGAGCAACTGAAGCTTTCTTT.

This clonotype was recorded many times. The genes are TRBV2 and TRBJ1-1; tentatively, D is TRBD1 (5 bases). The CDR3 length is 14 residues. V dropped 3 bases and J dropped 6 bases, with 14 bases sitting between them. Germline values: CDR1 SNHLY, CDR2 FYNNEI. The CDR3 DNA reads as TGTGCCAGCAGTGAGCAGGGTGGGGTGGCTGAAGCTTTCTTT. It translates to CASSEQGGVAEAFF.

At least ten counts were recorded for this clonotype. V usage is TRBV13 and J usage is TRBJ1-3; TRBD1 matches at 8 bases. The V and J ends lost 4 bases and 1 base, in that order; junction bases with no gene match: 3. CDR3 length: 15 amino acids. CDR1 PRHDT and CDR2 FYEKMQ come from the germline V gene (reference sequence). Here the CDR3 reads CASSYDRGSGNTIYF. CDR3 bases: TGTGCCAGCAGCTATGACAGGGGATCTGGAAACACCATATATTTT.

The DNA for the CDR3 is TGTGCCAGCAGCCAAGTAAGAACAGGGCAAGAGACCCAGTACTTC. Encoded protein: CASSQVRTGQETQYF. The genes are TRBV14 and TRBJ2-5; D is possibly TRBD1 (6 bases). CDR3 length: 15 amino acids. CDR1 is SGHDN and CDR2 is FVKESK in the germline V gene. Trimming cost V 1 base and J 2 bases, with 11 bases left between them.

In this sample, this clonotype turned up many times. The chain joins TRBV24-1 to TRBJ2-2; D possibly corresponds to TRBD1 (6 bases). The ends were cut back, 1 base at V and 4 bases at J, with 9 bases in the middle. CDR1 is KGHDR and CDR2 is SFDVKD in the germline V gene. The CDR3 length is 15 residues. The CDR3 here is CATSDFTGTTGELFF. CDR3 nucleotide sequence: TGTGCCACCAGTGATTTTACAGGGACCACCGGGGAGCTGTTTTTT.

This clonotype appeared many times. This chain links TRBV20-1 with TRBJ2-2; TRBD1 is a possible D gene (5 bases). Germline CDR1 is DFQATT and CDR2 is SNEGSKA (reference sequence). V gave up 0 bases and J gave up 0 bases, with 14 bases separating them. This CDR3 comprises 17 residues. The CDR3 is CSARDQVQDTNTGELFF. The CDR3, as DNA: TGCAGTGCTAGAGATCAAGTTCAGGACACGAACACCGGGGAGCTGTTTTTT.

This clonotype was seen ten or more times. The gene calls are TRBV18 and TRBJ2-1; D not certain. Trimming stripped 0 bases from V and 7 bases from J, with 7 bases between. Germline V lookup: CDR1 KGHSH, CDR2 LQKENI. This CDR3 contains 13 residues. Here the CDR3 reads CASSPPVQNEQFF. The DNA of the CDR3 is TGTGCCAGCTCACCACCTGTCCAGAATGAGCAGTTCTTC.

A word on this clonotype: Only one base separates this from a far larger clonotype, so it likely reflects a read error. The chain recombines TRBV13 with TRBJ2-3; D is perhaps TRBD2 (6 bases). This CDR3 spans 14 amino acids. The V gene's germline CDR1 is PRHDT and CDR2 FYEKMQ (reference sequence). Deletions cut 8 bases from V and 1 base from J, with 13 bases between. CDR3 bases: TGTGCCAGCGGGGGGAACACCGGCACAGATACGCAGTATTTT. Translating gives CASGGNTGTDTQYF.

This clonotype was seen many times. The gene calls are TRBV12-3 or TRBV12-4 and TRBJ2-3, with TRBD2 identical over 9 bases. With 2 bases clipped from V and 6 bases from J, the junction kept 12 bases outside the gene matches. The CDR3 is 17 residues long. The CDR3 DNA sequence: TGTGCCAGCAGTTTAAGGCTAGCGGGGTCCGGAAGGGATACGCAGTATTTT. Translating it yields CASSLRLAGSGRDTQYF.

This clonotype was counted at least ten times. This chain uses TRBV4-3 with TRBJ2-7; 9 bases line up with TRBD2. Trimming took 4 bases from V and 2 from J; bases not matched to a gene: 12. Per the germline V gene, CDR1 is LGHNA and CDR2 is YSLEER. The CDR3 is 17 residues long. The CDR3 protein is CASSPGASGKTAYEQYF. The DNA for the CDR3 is TGCGCCAGCAGCCCGGGCGCTAGCGGGAAGACCGCCTACGAGCAGTACTTC.

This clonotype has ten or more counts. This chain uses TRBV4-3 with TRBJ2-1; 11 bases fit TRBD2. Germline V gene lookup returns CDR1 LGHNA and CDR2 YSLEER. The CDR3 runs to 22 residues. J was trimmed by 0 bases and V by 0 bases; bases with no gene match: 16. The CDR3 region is CASSQESLRGATSGSSYNEQFF. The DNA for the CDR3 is TGCGCCAGCAGCCAAGAAAGTCTACGGGGCGCAACTAGCGGGAGCTCCTACAATGAGCAGTTCTTC.

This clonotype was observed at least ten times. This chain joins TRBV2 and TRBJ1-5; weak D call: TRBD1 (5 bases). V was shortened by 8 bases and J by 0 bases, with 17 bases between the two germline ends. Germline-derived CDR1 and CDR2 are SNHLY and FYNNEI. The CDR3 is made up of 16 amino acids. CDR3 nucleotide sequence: TGTGCCAGCGCCGGAGGGGCGACAGTTAGCAATCAGCCCCAGCATTTT. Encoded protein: CASAGGATVSNQPQHF. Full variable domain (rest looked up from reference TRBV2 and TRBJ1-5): EPEVTQTPSHQVTQMGQEVILRCVPISNHLYFYWYRQILGQKVEFLVSFYNNEISEKSEIFDDQFSVERPDGSNFTLKIRSTKLEDSAMYFCASAGGATVSNQPQHFGDGTRLSIL.

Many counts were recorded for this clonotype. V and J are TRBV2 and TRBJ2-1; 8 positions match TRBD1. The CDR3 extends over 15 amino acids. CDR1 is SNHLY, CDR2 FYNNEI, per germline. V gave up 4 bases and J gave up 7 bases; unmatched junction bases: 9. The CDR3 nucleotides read TGTGCCAGCAGTGGAACAGGACAGGGTGCGAATGAGCAGTTCTTC. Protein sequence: CASSGTGQGANEQFF.

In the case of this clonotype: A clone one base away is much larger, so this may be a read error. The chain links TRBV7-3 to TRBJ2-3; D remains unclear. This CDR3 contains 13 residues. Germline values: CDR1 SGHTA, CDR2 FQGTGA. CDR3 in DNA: TGTGCCACCAGCCCATCCTACACCGATACGCAGTATTTT. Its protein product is CATSPSYTDTQYF.

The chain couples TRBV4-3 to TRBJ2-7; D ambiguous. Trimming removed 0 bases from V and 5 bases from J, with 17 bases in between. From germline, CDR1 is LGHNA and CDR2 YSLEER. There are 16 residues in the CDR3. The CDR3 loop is CASSQDIRSLPDEQYF. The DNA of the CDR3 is TGCGCCAGCAGCCAAGATATCCGGTCCTTACCCGACGAGCAGTACTTC.

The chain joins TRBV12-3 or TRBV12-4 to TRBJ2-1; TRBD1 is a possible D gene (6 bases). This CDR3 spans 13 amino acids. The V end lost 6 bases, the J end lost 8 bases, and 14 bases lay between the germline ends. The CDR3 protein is CASRETGIYEQFF. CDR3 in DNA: TGTGCCAGCAGAGAGACAGGTATCTATGAGCAGTTCTTC.

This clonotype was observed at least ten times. The DNA of the CDR3 is TGTGCCAGCAGCCCCAGGATACGCCGGGAGACCGCAGATACGCAGTATTTT. Translating it yields CASSPRIRRETADTQYF. This chain links TRBV11-2 with TRBJ2-3, with D perhaps TRBD2 (6 bases). Trimming took 5 bases from V and 4 from J, leaving 22 bases between them. Germline values: CDR1 SGHAT, CDR2 FQNNGV. This CDR3 comprises 17 residues.